What follows is one T cell receptor (beta chain) and its context. The data derive from a study of shared clonotypes between healthy human individuals. Loaded into unsorted PBMC replicate PCRs was about 300 ng DNA, approximately 30,000 T cell genomes. Sequencing used immunoSEQ multiplex PCR; TCRdb keeps in-frame clones, though not all of them. This sample yields fewer than 650,000 clones, of which approximately 80% are seen a single time; 13% belongs to the top ten. This TCR derives from a middle-aged woman in good health. Some clones in this sample may be carry-over from other donors' samples. The sample comprised PBMCs.

As DNA, the CDR3 is TGTGCCAGCAGCCCCTTCGGACAGGGAAATCAGCCCCAGCATTTT. Protein product: CASSPFGQGNQPQHF. This chain links TRBV27 with TRBJ1-5; 8 bases are a match to TRBD1. CDR1 and CDR2 from the germline V gene are MNHEY and SMNVEV (reference sequence). The CDR3 is 15 residues long. J was trimmed by 4 bases and V by 6 bases; bases with no gene match: 8.